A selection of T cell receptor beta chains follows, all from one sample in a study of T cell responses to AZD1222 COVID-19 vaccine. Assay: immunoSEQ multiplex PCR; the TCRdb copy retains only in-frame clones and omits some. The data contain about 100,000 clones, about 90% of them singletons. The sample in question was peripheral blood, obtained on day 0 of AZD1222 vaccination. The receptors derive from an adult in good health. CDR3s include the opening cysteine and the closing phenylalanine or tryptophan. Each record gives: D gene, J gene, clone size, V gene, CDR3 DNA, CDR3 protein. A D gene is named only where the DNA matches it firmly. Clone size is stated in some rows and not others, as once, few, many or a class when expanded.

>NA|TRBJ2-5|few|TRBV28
TGTGCCAGCCTACCCGGACAGGAGGGGGAGACCCAGTACTTC
CASLPGQEGETQYF
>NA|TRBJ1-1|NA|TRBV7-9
TGTGCCAGCAGCTTAAGTGAAGGGGCTAACACTGAAGCTTTCTTT
CASSLSEGANTEAFF
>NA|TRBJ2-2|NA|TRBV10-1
TGCGCCAGCAGTGGGTCAGGCACCGGGGAGCTGTTTTTT
CASSGSGTGELFF
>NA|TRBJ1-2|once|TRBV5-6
TGTGCCAGCAGCTCAATCGCGGCAGGCAATGCTAACTATGGCTACACCTTC
CASSSIAAGNANYGYTF
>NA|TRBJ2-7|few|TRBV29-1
TGCAGCGTTTTAGGGCTCTCCTACGAGCAGTACTTC
CSVLGLSYEQYF
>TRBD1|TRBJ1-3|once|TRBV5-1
TGCGCCAGCAGCTTGGGGACAGGGTCTGGAAACACCATATATTTT
CASSLGTGSGNTIYF
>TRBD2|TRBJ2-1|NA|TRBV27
TGTGCCAGCACCTCGTCTTCTAGCGGATACAATGAGCAGTTCTTC
CASTSSSSGYNEQFF
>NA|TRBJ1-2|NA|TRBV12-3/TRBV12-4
TGTGCCAGCAGTTTTACGGAGTATGGCTACACCTTC
CASSFTEYGYTF
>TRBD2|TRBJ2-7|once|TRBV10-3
TGTGCCATCAGGTCGACTAGCGGGAGCACCTACGAGCAGTACTTC
CAIRSTSGSTYEQYF
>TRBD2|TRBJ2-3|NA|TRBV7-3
TGTGCCAGCAGCTTAGCTGGACTAGCGGGAGATACGCAGTATTTT
CASSLAGLAGDTQYF
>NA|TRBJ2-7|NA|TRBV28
TGTGCCAGCAGTTTAACACACAAAGTCTACGAGCAGTACTTC
CASSLTHKVYEQYF
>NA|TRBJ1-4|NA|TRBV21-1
TGTGCCAGCAGCAAAGGGCAGGGGAACGGTGAAAAACTGTTTTTT
CASSKGQGNGEKLFF
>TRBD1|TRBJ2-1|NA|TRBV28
TGTGCCAGCAGTTTTCCCTCGACAGGGGAAGGGGGCAGCTCCTACAATGAGCAGTTCTTC
CASSFPSTGEGGSSYNEQFF
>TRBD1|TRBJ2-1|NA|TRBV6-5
TGTGCCAGCAGGACAGGGTTTTGGTCGGAAAATGAGCAGTTCTTC
CASRTGFWSENEQFF
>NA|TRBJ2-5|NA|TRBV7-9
TGTGCCAGCAGCCTTTTAGGGGAGACCCAGTACTTC
CASSLLGETQYF
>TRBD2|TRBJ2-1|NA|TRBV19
TGTGCCAGTATCCGGGGGGGCGGCGGCGGCAATGAGCAGTTCTTC
CASIRGGGGGNEQFF
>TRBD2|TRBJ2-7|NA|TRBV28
TGTGCCAGCAGACTAGCGGGAAGCTCCTACGAGCAGTACTTC
CASRLAGSSYEQYF
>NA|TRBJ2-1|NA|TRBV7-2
TGTGCCAGCAGCTTAGACGGCGGGGGCACCTACAATGAGCAGTTCTTC
CASSLDGGGTYNEQFF
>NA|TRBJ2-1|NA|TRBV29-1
TGCAGCGTTGAGGGGTTAAGTCTCAATGAGCAGTTCTTC
CSVEGLSLNEQFF
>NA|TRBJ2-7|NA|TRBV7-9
TGTGCCAGCAGCTGGGGCGGTGGGCCCCCCTACGAGCAGTACTTC
CASSWGGGPPYEQYF
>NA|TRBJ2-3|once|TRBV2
TGTGCCAGCAGTGACAGGGCCAAGGGGACAGATACGCAGTATTTT
CASSDRAKGTDTQYF
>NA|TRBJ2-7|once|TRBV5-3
TGTGCCAGAAGCCGCAAGCCCCGACGAACCCACGAGCAGTACTTC
CARSRKPRRTHEQYF
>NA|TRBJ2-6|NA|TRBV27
TGTGCCAGCAGTCCCGACATCTCAGCAGCTGGGGCCAACGTCCTGACTTTC
CASSPDISAAGANVLTF
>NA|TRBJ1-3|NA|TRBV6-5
TGTGCCAGCAGGCTTACAGGGAGCTCTGGAAACACCATATATTTT
CASRLTGSSGNTIYF
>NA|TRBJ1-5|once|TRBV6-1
TGTGCCAGCAGTGAAATCGGGACAAGGTTTTATCAGCCCCAGCATTTT
CASSEIGTRFYQPQHF
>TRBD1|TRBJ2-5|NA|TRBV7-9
TGTGCCAGCAGCTTACTAAACCCCGGGACAGCCCAAGAGACCCAGTACTTC
CASSLLNPGTAQETQYF
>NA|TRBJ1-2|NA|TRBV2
TGTGCCAGCAGTGACGAGACAGGAGACTATGGCTACACCTTC
CASSDETGDYGYTF
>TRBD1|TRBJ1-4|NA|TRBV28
TGTGCCAGCAGCCTTATTATAGGACAGGGGGCTGGAACTAATGAAAAACTGTTTTTT
CASSLIIGQGAGTNEKLFF
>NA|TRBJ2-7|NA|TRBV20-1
TGCAGTGCCTCCTACAGTTACGAGCAGTACTTC
CSASYSYEQYF
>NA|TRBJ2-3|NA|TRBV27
TGTGCCAGCAGCACGCGGCCAGATACGCAGTATTTT
CASSTRPDTQYF
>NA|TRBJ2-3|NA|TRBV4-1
TGCGCCAGCAGCCAAGGATACGGACTGCCGGGGGATACGCAGTATTTT
CASSQGYGLPGDTQYF
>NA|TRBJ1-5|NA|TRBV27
TGTGCCAGCAGTTCCGTTTTGTTTCAGCCCCAGCATTTT
CASSSVLFQPQHF
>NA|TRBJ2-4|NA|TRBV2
TGTGCCAGCAGTGACGGGGACGTAAGAGACTTC
CASSDGDVRDF
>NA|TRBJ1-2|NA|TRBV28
TGTGCCAGCAGTTTGAGTCGGGGGGGCTACACCTTC
CASSLSRGGYTF
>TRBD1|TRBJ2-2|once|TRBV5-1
TGCGCCAGCAGCTTGGAACAGGGGGCAGGGGAGCTGTTTTTT
CASSLEQGAGELFF
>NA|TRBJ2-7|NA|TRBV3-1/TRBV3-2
TGTGCCAGCAGCCAAGATCTGGATTGGGTACGAAAGCAGTACTTC
CASSQDLDWVRKQYF
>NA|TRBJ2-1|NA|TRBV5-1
TGCGCCAGCAGCCTCACAAACGTACCCACCTACAATGAGCAGTTCTTC
CASSLTNVPTYNEQFF
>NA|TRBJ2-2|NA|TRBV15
TGTGCCACCAGCAGAGATTCCGGGACGTCGAACACCGGGGAGCTGTTTTTT
CATSRDSGTSNTGELFF
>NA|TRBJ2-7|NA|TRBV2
TGTGCCAGCAGTAAAGAGACAGGCCGGGGCTACGAGCAGTACTTC
CASSKETGRGYEQYF
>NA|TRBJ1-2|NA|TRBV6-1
TGTGCCAGCAGTGAAGCGGCCGATAACTATGGCTACACCTTC
CASSEAADNYGYTF
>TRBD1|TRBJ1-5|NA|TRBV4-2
TGTGCCAGCAGCCAAGTAACAGGGGGCAATAGCAATCAGCCCCAGCATTTT
CASSQVTGGNSNQPQHF
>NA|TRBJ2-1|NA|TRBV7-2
TGTGCCAGCAGCCCCGGGGGAAGTTCCTACAATGAGCAGTTCTTC
CASSPGGSSYNEQFF
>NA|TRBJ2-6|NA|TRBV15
TGTGCCACCAGCAGATTCAGGGGAGCCGGGGCCAACGTCCTGACTTTC
CATSRFRGAGANVLTF
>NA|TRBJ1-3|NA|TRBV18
TGTGCCAGCTCACTGCGTCAGGGCTCTGGAAACACCATATATTTT
CASSLRQGSGNTIYF
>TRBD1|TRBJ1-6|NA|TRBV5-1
TGCGCCAGCAGCTTACGTGGACAGGTACATGAATTTTCACCCCTCCACTTT
CASSLRGQVHEFSPLHF
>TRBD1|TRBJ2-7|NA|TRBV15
TGTGCCACCAGCAGAGATAACATAGGGGGCGGGTACGAGCAGTACTTC
CATSRDNIGGGYEQYF
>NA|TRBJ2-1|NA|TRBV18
TGTGCCAGCTCACCATACCCGGATGAGCAGTTCTTC
CASSPYPDEQFF
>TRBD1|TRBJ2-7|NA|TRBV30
TGTGCCTGGACCCGGGACAGCCTCTACGAGCAGTACTTC
CAWTRDSLYEQYF
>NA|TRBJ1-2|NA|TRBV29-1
TGCAGCGTTGAAGATTTGGGCGGGGGCTACACCTTC
CSVEDLGGGYTF
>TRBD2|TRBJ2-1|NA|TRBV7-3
TGTGCCAGCAGCCTACTAGCGGGAAAATACAATGAGCAGTTCTTC
CASSLLAGKYNEQFF